These T cell receptor beta chains were read from a single sample in a study of T cell repertoires in cytomegalovirus infection. Using its own MiXCR run on the reads, TCRdb lists one record per CDR3 protein. The sample yields around 280,000 distinct CDR3 sequences, approximately 8.9% seen once. Sequenced: PBMCs. These receptors all stem from a human donor in good health (CMV status not recorded). Some clones in this sample may be carry-over from other donors' samples. The CDR3 runs from the conserved cysteine through the conserved F or W. A D gene is named only where the DNA matches it firmly. Size is stated for part of the rows, as once, few or many counts, or as a class when the clone is expanded.

J gene: TRBJ2-1; V gene: TRBV28; D gene: NA; clone size: many; CDR3 protein: CASSTGYNEQFF; CDR3 DNA: TGTGCCAGCAGCACAGGATACAATGAGCAGTTCTTC
J gene: TRBJ1-6; V gene: TRBV7-9; D gene: NA; clone size: NA; CDR3 protein: CASSPGTSSSPLHF; CDR3 DNA: TGTGCCAGCAGCCCTGGGACATCTAGTTCACCCCTCCACTTT
J gene: TRBJ1-1; V gene: TRBV4-1; D gene: NA; clone size: few; CDR3 protein: CASSQEVQGHTEAFF; CDR3 DNA: TGCGCCAGCAGCCAAGAGGTCCAAGGGCACACTGAAGCTTTCTTT
J gene: TRBJ1-5; V gene: TRBV6-6; D gene: TRBD1; clone size: many; CDR3 protein: CASRSDRGSNQPQHF; CDR3 DNA: TGTGCCAGCAGATCGGACAGGGGATCCAATCAGCCCCAGCATTTT
J gene: TRBJ2-2; V gene: TRBV12-3/TRBV12-4; D gene: NA; clone size: NA; CDR3 protein: CASSLVGSRSGELFF; CDR3 DNA: TGTGCCAGCAGTTTAGTAGGGAGTAGATCCGGGGAGCTGTTTTTT
J gene: TRBJ2-1; V gene: TRBV20-1; D gene: TRBD1; clone size: NA; CDR3 protein: CSAIAGTGQFF; CDR3 DNA: TGCAGTGCCATAGCCGGGACAGGGCAGTTCTTC
J gene: TRBJ2-5; V gene: TRBV7-2; D gene: TRBD2; clone size: many; CDR3 protein: CASSLVGGGLRETQYF; CDR3 DNA: TGTGCCAGCAGCTTAGTCGGCGGGGGGCTGCGGGAGACCCAGTACTTC
J gene: TRBJ2-5; V gene: TRBV6-2/TRBV6-3; D gene: NA; clone size: many; CDR3 protein: CASSSLGEGRAKTQYF; CDR3 DNA: TGTGCCAGCAGTTCCCTCGGCGAGGGCAGGGCGAAGACCCAGTACTTC
J gene: TRBJ1-2; V gene: TRBV29-1; D gene: TRBD1; clone size: many; CDR3 protein: CSAWTGDGYGYTF; CDR3 DNA: TGCAGCGCCTGGACAGGGGATGGATATGGCTACACCTTC
J gene: TRBJ1-4; V gene: TRBV4-3; D gene: NA; clone size: NA; CDR3 protein: CASSQELRTTTNEKLFF; CDR3 DNA: TGCGCCAGCAGCCAAGAACTCAGGACTACAACTAATGAAAAACTGTTTTTT
J gene: TRBJ1-1; V gene: TRBV14; D gene: NA; clone size: many; CDR3 protein: CASSHPDRMNTEAFF; CDR3 DNA: TGTGCCAGCAGCCACCCCGACAGAATGAACACTGAAGCTTTCTTT
J gene: TRBJ1-4; V gene: TRBV4-1; D gene: NA; clone size: many; CDR3 protein: CASSQKGEKLFF; CDR3 DNA: TGCGCCAGCAGCCAAAAGGGTGAAAAACTGTTTTTT
J gene: TRBJ1-4; V gene: TRBV7-2; D gene: NA; clone size: many; CDR3 protein: CASSFRQGGEKLFF; CDR3 DNA: TGTGCCAGCAGCTTTCGGCAGGGAGGAGAAAAACTGTTTTTT
J gene: TRBJ1-4; V gene: TRBV7-9; D gene: TRBD1; clone size: many; CDR3 protein: CASGGQRHEKLFF; CDR3 DNA: TGTGCCAGCGGGGGACAGCGTCATGAAAAACTGTTTTTT